This T cell receptor (beta chain) was found in a study of early stage breast cancer tumors. Study summary: Most invasive tumors, about 70% of the 16, were ER+/PR+/HER2-. Each sample averaged around 10-fold read coverage.

General study points: Compared with adjacent normal breast tissue, tumors showed 2 to 3-fold greater T cell density and higher clonality.

TCRdb's table, derived via immunoSEQ multiplex PCR, lists solely in-frame clones and lacks some. The sample contains over 25,000 clones, about 60% of which appear only once. This clone was seen more than once but under ten times. Its matching antigen is unknown. Input material: breast tumor tissue. This clonotype was sampled from a person aged 45 to 59 with breast cancer.

Written as DNA, the CDR3 is TGTGCCAGCAGCCGGCGTAACACCATATATTTT. It specifies CASSRRNTIYF. The V call is TRBV14, the J call TRBJ1-3; D is ambiguous. Germline V gene data show CDR1 as SGHDN and CDR2 as FVKESK. The CDR3 runs 11 residues. Trimming cost V 4 bases and J 7 bases, with 5 bases left between them.